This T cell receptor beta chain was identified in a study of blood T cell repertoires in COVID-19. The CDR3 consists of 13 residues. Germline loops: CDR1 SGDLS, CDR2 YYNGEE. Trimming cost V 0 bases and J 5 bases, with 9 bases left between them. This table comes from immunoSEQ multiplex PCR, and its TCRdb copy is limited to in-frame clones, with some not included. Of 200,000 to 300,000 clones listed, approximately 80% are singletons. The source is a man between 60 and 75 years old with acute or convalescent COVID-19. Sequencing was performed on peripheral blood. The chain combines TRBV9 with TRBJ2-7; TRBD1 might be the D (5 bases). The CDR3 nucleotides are TGTGCCAGCAGCGTAGGGCAGGGCCACGAGCAGTACTTC. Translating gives CASSVGQGHEQYF.